This entry concerns a single T cell receptor (beta chain). Antigen unknown. V was pared by 1 base and J by 8 bases, with 4 bases of the junction left unmatched. The CDR3 extends over 14 amino acids. The germline V gene encodes CDR1 SNHLY and CDR2 FYNNEI. The data were obtained in a study of cytomegalovirus exposure and HLA in healthy donors. General observations from the study: The investigators catalogued under 200 TCR beta chains as cytomegalovirus-associated.

PCR amplification relied on 60 Vbeta primers (plus 13 Jbeta primers). Measured with immunoSEQ multiplex PCR; TCRdb has only the in-frame clones, and not every one. The table includes 150,000 or so clones, over 60% detected once. The specimen was PBMCs. The gene calls are TRBV2 and TRBJ1-4, with 7 bases lining up with TRBD1. The origin of this receptor is a woman aged 45 to 65 in good health and CMV-seropositive. CDR3 amino acids: CASSEDRGLEKLFF. The CDR3 DNA follows: TGTGCCAGCAGTGAAGACAGGGGTTTGGAAAAACTGTTTTTT. The variable domain in full, with the rest retrieved from reference TRBV2 and TRBJ1-4, is EPEVTQTPSHQVTQMGQEVILRCVPISNHLYFYWYRQILGQKVEFLVSFYNNEISEKSEIFDDQFSVERPDGSNFTLKIRSTKLEDSAMYFCASSEDRGLEKLFFGSGTQLSVL.